The entry below describes one TCR beta chain. Antigen specificity is unknown. This entry belongs to a study of long-term antiretroviral therapy in people with HIV. Findings and limits, study-wide: Post-ART samples showed increased diversity that remained below transplant donor control levels. Within the repertoire, clones expanded before ART were dominant at all time points.

The immunoSEQ assay was v3.0, run at survey level. Sequencing used immunoSEQ multiplex PCR; TCRdb keeps in-frame clones, though not all of them. Here the sample spans about 22,000 clones, approximately 90% being singletons. V lost 3 bases and J lost 1, with 9 bases in between. Looked up from germline, CDR1 is SEHNR and CDR2 is FQNEAQ (reference sequence). The CDR3 has 14 amino acids. The source material was unsorted PBMCs, sampled 1.8 years before starting antiretroviral therapy. This TCR was sampled from a woman between 25 and 40 years old with HIV. The V and J genes are TRBV7-9 and TRBJ1-1, with D tentatively TRBD1 (5 bases). In nucleotides, the CDR3 is TGTGCCAGCAGCTTTCCGGGGGGGAACACTGAAGCTTTCTTT. As protein: CASSFPGGNTEAFF.